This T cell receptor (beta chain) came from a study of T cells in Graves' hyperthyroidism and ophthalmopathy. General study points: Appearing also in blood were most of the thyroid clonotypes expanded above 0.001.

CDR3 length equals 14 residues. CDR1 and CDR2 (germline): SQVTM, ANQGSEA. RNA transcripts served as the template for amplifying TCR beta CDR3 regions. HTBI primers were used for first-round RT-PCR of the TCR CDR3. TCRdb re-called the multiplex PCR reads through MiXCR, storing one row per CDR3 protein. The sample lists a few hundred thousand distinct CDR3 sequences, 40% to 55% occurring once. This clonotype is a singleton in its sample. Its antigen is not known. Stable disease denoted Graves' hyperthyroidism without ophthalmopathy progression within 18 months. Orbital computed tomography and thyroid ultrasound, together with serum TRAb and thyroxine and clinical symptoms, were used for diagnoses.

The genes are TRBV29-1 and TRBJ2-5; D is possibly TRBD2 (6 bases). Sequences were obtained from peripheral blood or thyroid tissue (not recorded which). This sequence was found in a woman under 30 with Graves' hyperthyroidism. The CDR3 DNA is TGCAGTTACTCGACGGAGGGTAGTTTGGAGACCCAGTACTTC. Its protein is CSYSTEGSLETQYF. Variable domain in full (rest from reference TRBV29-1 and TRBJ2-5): SAVISQKPSRDICQRGTSLTIQCQVDSQVTMMFWYRQQPGQSLTLIATANQGSEATYESGFVIDKFPISRPNLTFSTLTVSNMSPEDSSIYLCSYSTEGSLETQYFGPGTRLLVL.